The 5 T cell receptor beta chains below were found in one sample sequenced in a study of blood T cell repertoires in COVID-19. Data came from immunoSEQ multiplex PCR; TCRdb stores just in-frame clones and leaves some out. The top ten clones hold 9.2% of a sample with 130,000 to 150,000 clones, about 86% of them seen once. Sequenced material: PBMCs or T cells enriched from blood (not recorded which). The receptor source for this set is a man aged 45 to 65 who had recovered from COVID-19.

This chain links TRBV25-1 with TRBJ2-5, with 7 bases matching TRBD2. Germline loops: CDR1 MGHDK, CDR2 SYGVNS. The CDR3 runs to 14 residues. The J segment lost 5 bases and the V segment lost 2 bases, leaving 5 bases of the junction unmatched. CDR3 coding DNA: TGTGCCAGCAGTGAACATAGGGGAGGGGAGACCCAGTACTTC. Translating gives CASSEHRGGETQYF.

This clone was seen only a few times. The chain employs TRBV27 and TRBJ2-1; D possibly corresponds to TRBD1 (5 bases). The CDR3 has 13 amino acids. Deletions cut 7 bases from V and 2 bases from J, with 9 bases between. Germline lookup yields CDR1 MNHEY and CDR2 SMNVEV (reference sequence). CDR3 DNA sequence: TGTGCCAGCAACTCAGGGCCCTACAATGAGCAGTTCTTC. Its translation is CASNSGPYNEQFF.

The chain combines TRBV7-2 with TRBJ2-7; maybe TRBD2 (6 bases). Germline lookup yields CDR1 SGHTA and CDR2 FQGNSA. Trimming shortened V by 4 bases and J by 2 bases, and 18 bases separated the two germline ends. The length of the CDR3 is 16 residues. The CDR3 loop is CASSSAGTLPTYEQYF. CDR3 coding DNA: TGTGCCAGCAGCTCCGCGGGAACACTCCCAACCTACGAGCAGTACTTC.

The chain recombines TRBV19 with TRBJ1-5; D ambiguous. The germline gives CDR1 LNHDA, CDR2 SQIVND (reference sequence). Trimming left V 3 bases short and J 0 bases short, with 9 bases between. This CDR3 has 15 residues. The CDR3 DNA sequence: TGTGCCAGTAGTATCCCGGGATATAGCAATCAGCCCCAGCATTTT. Its protein is CASSIPGYSNQPQHF.

This clone has only a few counts. The V and J genes are TRBV28 and TRBJ2-7; TRBD1 might be the D (6 bases). Germline values: CDR1 MDHEN, CDR2 SYDVKM. CDR3 length: 13 residues. Trimming cost V 8 bases and J 0 bases, with 11 bases left between them. The CDR3 protein is CASGDRPSYEQYF. DNA of the CDR3: TGTGCCAGCGGAGACAGGCCCTCCTACGAGCAGTACTTC.